A selection of T cell receptor beta chains follows, all from one sample in a study of CD8 T cells in Susac syndrome. Each CDR3 protein is one row after TCRdb ran MiXCR on the immunoSEQ multiplex PCR reads. The sample lists 120,000 or so distinct CDR3 sequences, 85% to 95% seen once, with about 0.096% in the top ten. Specimen: CD4+ T cells from PBMCs. These receptors all stem from a human donor with multiple sclerosis. The CDR3 runs from the conserved cysteine through the conserved F or W. The order of the fields is J gene, clone size, D gene, V gene, CDR3 DNA, CDR3 protein. The D gene is left open where the match is weak. Clone size, where shown, is once, few, many, or a class for clones that have expanded.

>TRBJ1-6|once|TRBD1|TRBV5-1
TGCGCCAGCAGCCGCACCGGGACAGGGGGTGAACACTCACCCCTCCACTTT
CASSRTGTGGEHSPLHF
>TRBJ2-6|NA|NA|TRBV5-4
TGTGCCAGCAGCTTGTCCCGGTCCTCTGGGGCCAACGTCCTGACTTTC
CASSLSRSSGANVLTF
>TRBJ1-6|once|NA|TRBV14
TGTGCCAGCAGCCCAGGGGAGTTTTCACCCCTCCACTTT
CASSPGEFSPLHF
>TRBJ1-3|NA|NA|TRBV18
TGTGCCAGCTCACCTAACAGGGAGACCTCTGGAAACACCATATATTTT
CASSPNRETSGNTIYF
>TRBJ1-2|once|NA|TRBV3-1
TGTGCCAGCAGCCATCCTGGCAGCGAAGGCTACACCTTC
CASSHPGSEGYTF
>TRBJ2-1|NA|TRBD1|TRBV5-6
TGTGCCAGCAGCAGGGGACAGGGTAGATCCTACAATGAGCAGTTCTTC
CASSRGQGRSYNEQFF
>TRBJ2-4|NA|NA|TRBV5-6
TGTGCCAGCAGCTTGGGAAGGACGTACCCTTTGACCCGAGCCAAAAACATTCAGTACTTC
CASSLGRTYPLTRAKNIQYF
>TRBJ1-1|NA|TRBD1|TRBV18
TGTGCCAGCTCACCACTCGAGACAGGGGACACTGAAGCTTTCTTT
CASSPLETGDTEAFF
>TRBJ1-1|NA|NA|TRBV12-3/TRBV12-4
TGTGCCAGCAGTTTAACAACGACAGAAACTGAAGCTTTCTTT
CASSLTTTETEAFF
>TRBJ2-1|NA|NA|TRBV2
TGTGCCAGCAGTGGTACGCAGAAGACCTACAATGAGCAGTTCTTC
CASSGTQKTYNEQFF
>TRBJ2-4|NA|NA|TRBV7-9
TGTGCCAGCAGCTTCTCCCATGGGGGTACCAAAAACATTCAGTACTTC
CASSFSHGGTKNIQYF
>TRBJ1-3|NA|TRBD1|TRBV4-1
TGCGCCAGCAGCCAAGAGGGACAGGGAAGAAACACCATATATTTT
CASSQEGQGRNTIYF
>TRBJ2-5|NA|NA|TRBV7-9
TGTGCCAGCAGCAGTACAAAAGCGGCCCAGTACTTC
CASSSTKAAQYF
>TRBJ2-5|NA|TRBD2|TRBV7-2
TGTGCCAGCAGCCCTTGGACTAGCGGGGGGGCGGGGAGGGAGACCCAGTACTTC
CASSPWTSGGAGRETQYF
>TRBJ1-5|NA|NA|TRBV30
TGTGCCTGGAGTGTGGGAATGGGGAAGCCCCAGCATTTT
CAWSVGMGKPQHF
>TRBJ1-1|NA|NA|TRBV29-1
TGCAGCGTTCAGGGCAGGATGAACACTGAAGCTTTCTTT
CSVQGRMNTEAFF
>TRBJ2-2|NA|TRBD1|TRBV30
TGTGCCTGGAGTCCCAGGACAGGGTTTGGTGCCGGGGAGCTGTTTTTT
CAWSPRTGFGAGELFF
>TRBJ1-1|NA|TRBD1|TRBV10-3
TGTGCCATCAGTGCGGTACAGGGGGCGCGGGGCACTGAAGCTTTCTTT
CAISAVQGARGTEAFF
>TRBJ2-7|NA|NA|TRBV5-1
TGCGCCAGCAGCTTCGGCGGGAACTACGAGCAGTACTTC
CASSFGGNYEQYF
>TRBJ1-2|once|NA|TRBV27
TGTGCCAGCAGTACGCAGGGTCGCGGCTATGGCTACACCTTC
CASSTQGRGYGYTF
>TRBJ2-1|NA|NA|TRBV28
TGTGCCAGCAGGATAAGCCAGGGGTTCAATGAGCAGTTCTTC
CASRISQGFNEQFF
>TRBJ2-2|NA|NA|TRBV20-1
TGCAGTGCCTTCAGGGAGAACGGGGAGCTGTTTTTT
CSAFRENGELFF
>TRBJ1-1|NA|NA|TRBV14
TGTGCCAGCAGCCAAGCCCAAACACGTGAAGCTTTCTTT
CASSQAQTREAFF
>TRBJ2-2|NA|NA|TRBV4-1
TGCGCCAGCAGCCAAGAAGGGCTAATAGGGGGGCGGGAGCTGTTTTTT
CASSQEGLIGGRELFF
>TRBJ2-6|NA|NA|TRBV7-3
TGTGCCAGCAGCCCCGTTTTTTCTGGGGCCAACGTCCTGACTTTC
CASSPVFSGANVLTF
>TRBJ1-2|NA|NA|TRBV7-9
TGTGCCAGCAGCCCACGGGCGGGTGGCTACACCTTC
CASSPRAGGYTF
>TRBJ1-1|NA|NA|TRBV4-2
TGTGCCAGCAGCCGGGGCCCAGGGGCTGAAGCTTTCTTT
CASSRGPGAEAFF
>TRBJ2-7|NA|NA|TRBV10-3
TGTGCCATCAGTGAGGACAGGCCCGGGGGGCAGTACTTC
CAISEDRPGGQYF
>TRBJ1-1|NA|NA|TRBV19
TGTGCCAGTAGTATTCCAGCGACGTTGAACACTGAAGCTTTCTTT
CASSIPATLNTEAFF
>TRBJ1-5|NA|TRBD1|TRBV10-3
TGTGCCATCAGTGAGCGACAGGGATCGGTCAATCAGCCCCAGCATTTT
CAISERQGSVNQPQHF
>TRBJ2-1|NA|NA|TRBV28
TGTGCCACCCTTCTCGGGGTCTACAATGAGCAGTTCTTC
CATLLGVYNEQFF
>TRBJ2-5|NA|NA|TRBV12-3/TRBV12-4
TGTGCCAGCAGCCGGTATCGGGAGACCCAGTACTTC
CASSRYRETQYF
>TRBJ1-4|NA|NA|TRBV12-3/TRBV12-4
TGTGCCACCGCCAACAACCCGACAGGAGGTAATGAAAAACTGTTTTTT
CATANNPTGGNEKLFF
>TRBJ2-7|few|NA|TRBV6-2/TRBV6-3
TGTGCCAGCACATCAGCGGGACAGCTCTACGAGCAGTACTTC
CASTSAGQLYEQYF
>TRBJ1-5|NA|NA|TRBV2
TGTGCCAGCAGTGAAAGAACACTCAATCAGCCCCAGCATTTT
CASSERTLNQPQHF
>TRBJ2-2|NA|TRBD2|TRBV7-2
TGTGCCAGCAGTGCTCTAGCGGGGGAGGCCGGGGAGCTGTTTTTT
CASSALAGEAGELFF
>TRBJ1-4|NA|NA|TRBV29-1
TGCAGCGTTGAAACAACTAGGGATGGAAAACTGTTTTTT
CSVETTRDGKLFF
>TRBJ2-2|NA|TRBD2|TRBV30
TGTGCCTCTAGCGGGGGGGCCGGGGAGCTGTTTTTT
CASSGGAGELFF
>TRBJ1-5|NA|NA|TRBV3-1
TGTGCCAGCAGCCAAGTCGGGGGGAATCAGCCCCAGCATTTT
CASSQVGGNQPQHF
>TRBJ1-2|NA|TRBD1|TRBV30
TGTGCCTGGGAGGGGGCAGACTATGGCTACACCTTC
CAWEGADYGYTF
>TRBJ2-3|NA|TRBD1|TRBV7-7
TGTGCCAGCAGCTCCGGACAGGGGGCTACAGATACGCAGTATTTT
CASSSGQGATDTQYF
>TRBJ2-7|NA|TRBD2|TRBV7-3
TGTGCCAGCAGCTTAAACGGGGGGACTGAGCAGTACTTC
CASSLNGGTEQYF
>TRBJ1-5|NA|TRBD1|TRBV20-1
TGCAGTGCTCTTCCGGGACAGGAGAATCAGCCCCAGCATTTT
CSALPGQENQPQHF
>TRBJ2-2|NA|NA|TRBV4-3
TGCGCCAGCAGCCCCTCGTGGGGCCACACCGGGGAGCTGTTTTTT
CASSPSWGHTGELFF
>TRBJ2-2|NA|NA|TRBV24-1
TGTGCCACCAGTGATTTCTCAGCAGGAATGGGGGAGCTGTTTTTT
CATSDFSAGMGELFF
>TRBJ1-1|NA|NA|TRBV5-1
TGCGCCAGCAGCTTTTCGGGGATGGGGAACACTGAAGCTTTCTTT
CASSFSGMGNTEAFF
>TRBJ1-2|NA|TRBD1|TRBV23-1
TGCGCCAGCAGTCAAAAGCCGGACAGGGAGCTTGGCTACACCTTC
CASSQKPDRELGYTF
>TRBJ1-2|NA|NA|TRBV5-1
TGCGCCAGCAGCTTTGGACAGTTCTATGGCTACACCTTC
CASSFGQFYGYTF
>TRBJ2-7|NA|TRBD1|TRBV29-1
TGCAGCGTTAGGGGACAGGGGGCCCACGAGCAGTACTTC
CSVRGQGAHEQYF
>TRBJ1-5|NA|NA|TRBV6-6
TGTGCCAGCAGCCTGGATCAGCCCCAGCATTTT
CASSLDQPQHF